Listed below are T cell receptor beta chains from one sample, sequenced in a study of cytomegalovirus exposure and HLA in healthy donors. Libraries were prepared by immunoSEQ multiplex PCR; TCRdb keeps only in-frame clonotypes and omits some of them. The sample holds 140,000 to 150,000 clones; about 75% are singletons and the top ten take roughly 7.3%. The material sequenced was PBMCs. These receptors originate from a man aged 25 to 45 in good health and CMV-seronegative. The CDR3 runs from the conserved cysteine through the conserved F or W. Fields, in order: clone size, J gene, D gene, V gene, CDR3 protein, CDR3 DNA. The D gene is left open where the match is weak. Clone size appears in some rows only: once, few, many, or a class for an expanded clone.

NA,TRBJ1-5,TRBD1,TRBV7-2,CASRKTGGNQPQHF,TGTGCCAGCAGAAAGACAGGGGGCAATCAGCCCCAGCATTTT
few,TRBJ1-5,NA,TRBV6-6,CAIGEPYQPQHF,TGTGCCATCGGGGAACCTTATCAGCCCCAGCATTTT
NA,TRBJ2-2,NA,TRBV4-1,CASSPTGIGDTGELFF,TGCGCCAGCAGCCCTACAGGTATAGGCGACACCGGGGAGCTGTTTTTT
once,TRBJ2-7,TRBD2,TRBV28,CASSLGLAGEQYF,TGTGCCAGCAGTTTGGGGCTAGCGGGGGAGCAGTACTTC
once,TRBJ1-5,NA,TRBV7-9,CASSSWDGGHQPQHF,TGTGCCAGCAGCTCCTGGGACGGGGGTCATCAGCCCCAGCATTTT
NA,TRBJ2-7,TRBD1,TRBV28,CASSTTGVRAYEQYF,TGTGCCAGCAGTACTACAGGGGTTAGAGCCTACGAGCAGTACTTC
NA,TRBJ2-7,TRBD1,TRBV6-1,CASSERGQGAEQYF,TGTGCCAGCAGTGAACGGGGACAGGGGGCCGAGCAGTACTTC
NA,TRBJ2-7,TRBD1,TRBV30,CAWRGTAYEQYF,TGTGCCTGGAGAGGGACAGCCTACGAGCAGTACTTC
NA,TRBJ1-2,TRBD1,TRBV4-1,CASSPPDRVYYGYTF,TGCGCCAGCAGTCCCCCGGACAGGGTTTACTATGGCTACACCTTC
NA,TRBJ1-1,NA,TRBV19,CASRGGLNTEAFF,TGTGCCAGTAGAGGGGGTTTGAACACTGAAGCTTTCTTT
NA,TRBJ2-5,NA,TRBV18,CASSPPLLETQYF,TGTGCCAGCTCACCCCCCCTATTAGAGACCCAGTACTTC
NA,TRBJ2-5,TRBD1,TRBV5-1,CASSLGTARRETQYF,TGCGCCAGCAGCCTCGGGACAGCCCGGCGCGAGACCCAGTACTTC
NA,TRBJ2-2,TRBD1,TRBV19,CASSTGTANTGELFF,TGTGCCAGTAGTACCGGGACAGCGAACACCGGGGAGCTGTTTTTT
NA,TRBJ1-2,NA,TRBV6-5,CASSYSGVDGYTF,TGTGCCAGCAGTTACTCCGGGGTCGATGGCTACACCTTC
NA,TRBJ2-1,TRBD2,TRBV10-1,CASRAGTSGNDEQFF,TGCGCCAGCAGAGCCGGGACTAGCGGGAATGATGAGCAGTTCTTC
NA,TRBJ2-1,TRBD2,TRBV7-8,CASSLAPLAGAEQFF,TGTGCCAGCAGCTTAGCGCCACTAGCGGGAGCGGAGCAGTTCTTC
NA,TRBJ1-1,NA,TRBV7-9,CASSLTDRAFF,TGTGCCAGCAGCTTAACAGACCGCGCTTTCTTT
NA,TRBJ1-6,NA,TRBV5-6,CASSLARQPLHF,TGTGCCAGCAGCTTGGCCAGGCAACCCCTCCACTTT
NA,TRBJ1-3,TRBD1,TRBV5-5,CASSTDRDGNTIYF,TGTGCCAGCAGCACGGACAGGGATGGAAACACCATATATTTT
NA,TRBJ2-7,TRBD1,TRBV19,CASSTVGQGREQDEQYF,TGTGCCAGTAGTACGGTCGGACAGGGCCGGGAACAGGACGAGCAGTACTTC
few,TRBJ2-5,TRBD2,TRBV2,CASRDTSGETQYF,TGTGCCAGCAGGGACACTAGCGGGGAGACCCAGTACTTC
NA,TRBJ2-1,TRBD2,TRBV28,CASSSPYERGGYSEQFF,TGTGCCAGCAGTTCACCCTATGAGCGGGGGGGCTACAGTGAGCAGTTCTTC
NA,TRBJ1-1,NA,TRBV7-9,CASSLRLVKTEAFF,TGTGCCAGCAGCCTGCGGTTGGTAAAGACTGAAGCTTTCTTT
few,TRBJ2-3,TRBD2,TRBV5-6,CASSSSLAGGDTQYF,TGTGCCAGCAGCTCGTCACTAGCGGGGGGGGATACGCAGTATTTT
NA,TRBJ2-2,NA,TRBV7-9,CASSLLLAENTGELFF,TGTGCCAGCAGCTTATTACTAGCTGAGAACACCGGGGAGCTGTTTTTT
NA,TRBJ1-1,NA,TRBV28,CASSSPGMNTEAFF,TGTGCCAGCAGTTCCCCCGGGATGAACACTGAAGCTTTCTTT
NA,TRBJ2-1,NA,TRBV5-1,CASSLEPGPYNEQFF,TGCGCCAGCAGCTTGGAACCAGGGCCTTACAATGAGCAGTTCTTC
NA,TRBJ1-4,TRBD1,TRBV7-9,CSSSPSDRGKNEKLFF,TGTTCCAGCAGCCCATCGGACAGGGGAAAAAATGAAAAACTGTTTTTT
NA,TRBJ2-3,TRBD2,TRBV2,CASSEVSGATDTQYF,TGTGCCAGCAGTGAGGTTAGCGGGGCAACAGATACGCAGTATTTT
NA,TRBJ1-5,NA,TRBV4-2,CASSLGDHQPQHF,TGTGCCAGCAGCCTCGGAGACCATCAGCCCCAGCATTTT
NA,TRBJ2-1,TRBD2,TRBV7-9,CASSWGTSGVKSSYNEQFF,TGTGCCAGCAGCTGGGGGACTAGCGGGGTAAAGAGCTCCTACAATGAGCAGTTCTTC
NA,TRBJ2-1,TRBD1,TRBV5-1,CASSLDFRDRGGNEQFF,TGCGCCAGCAGCTTGGATTTCCGGGACAGGGGCGGGAATGAGCAGTTCTTC
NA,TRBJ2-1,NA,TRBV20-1,CSARYYNEQFF,TGCAGTGCTAGATACTACAATGAGCAGTTCTTC
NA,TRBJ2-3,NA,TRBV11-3,CASSLGTSTDTQYF,TGTGCCAGCAGCTTGGGGACTAGCACAGATACGCAGTATTTT
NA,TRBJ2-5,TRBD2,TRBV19,CASSIGLAGAMGETQYF,TGTGCCAGTAGTATAGGCTTAGCGGGAGCGATGGGAGAGACCCAGTACTTC
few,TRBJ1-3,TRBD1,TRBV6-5,CASREGQGRNTIYF,TGTGCCAGCAGGGAGGGACAGGGAAGAAACACCATATATTTT
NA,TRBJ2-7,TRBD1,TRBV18,CASSRGTGREQYF,TGTGCCAGCTCTCGGGGGACAGGGAGGGAGCAGTACTTC